Following are 17 T cell receptor beta chains from one sample sequenced in a study of vaccination and CD4 T cells after COVID-19. The assay that was used to sequence DNA from cultured CD4+ T cells was the Oncomine TCR Beta short-read assay. One entry per CDR3 protein, called by TCRdb with MiXCR from the PCR reads. There are approximately 20,000 distinct CDR3 sequences in the sample; 31% occur only once, and about 15% lies in the top ten. The antigens of these receptors remain unknown. This sample's treatment: 10-day PBMC culture with coronavirus spike peptide pools or control peptides (ViraFEST assay). The sample was cultured CD4+ T cells from blood. Receptors originate from a human donor with COVID-19.

This clonotype was detected only a few times. The genes are TRBV20-1 and TRBJ2-3; D unclear. The length of the CDR3 is 14 residues. V was clipped by 5 bases and J by 0 bases, with 12 bases between them. Germline CDR1 DFQATT, CDR2 SNEGSKA (reference sequence). CDR3 bases: TGCAGTGCTTCCCCTAGGGCTAGCACAGATACGCAGTATTTT. Its translation: CSASPRASTDTQYF.

The CDR3 region is CASTPIGETQYF. The DNA of the CDR3 is TGTGCCAGCACCCCAATTGGGGAGACCCAGTACTTC. The chain recombines TRBV6-4 with TRBJ2-5; no firm D call. Trimming took 7 bases from V and 5 from J, leaving 11 bases between them. This CDR3 comprises 12 residues. From germline, CDR1 is MRHNA and CDR2 SNTAGT.

The chain employs TRBV9 and TRBJ2-2; TRBD2 agrees at 8 bases. The CDR3 runs 15 residues. The V segment lost 0 bases and the J segment 7 bases; nucleotides outside the gene matches: 5. Germline CDR1 and CDR2: SGDLS and YYNGEE. The CDR3 here is CASSVAGGRIGELFF. The CDR3 nucleotides read TGTGCCAGCAGCGTAGCGGGGGGGCGGATCGGGGAGCTGTTTTTT. The complete variable domain, with remaining parts taken from reference TRBV9 and TRBJ2-2, reads DSGVTQTPKHLITATGQRVTLRCSPRSGDLSVYWYQQSLDQGLQFLIQYYNGEERAKGNILERFSAQQFPDLHSELNLSSLELGDSALYFCASSVAGGRIGELFFGEGSRLTVL.

There are a few counts of this clonotype. The rearrangement uses TRBV12-3 or TRBV12-4 and TRBJ1-2; possible D gene TRBD1, 6 bases. V gave up 8 bases and J gave up 1 base, with 8 bases separating them. This CDR3 contains 12 residues. The CDR3 nucleotides are TGTGCCAGCCAGGGGATTAACTATGGCTACACCTTC. Amino acids: CASQGINYGYTF.

The chain links TRBV11-2 to TRBJ2-7; D unresolved. Trimming left V 0 bases short and J 2 bases short, with 14 bases between. The CDR3 totals 16 residues. Germline V gene data show CDR1 as SGHAT and CDR2 as FQNNGV. The DNA for the CDR3 is TGTGCCAGCAGCTTAGAGGCAGGCTTCCACGCCTACGAGCAGTACTTC. Encoded protein: CASSLEAGFHAYEQYF.

This clonotype has a single count. V and J are TRBV10-1 and TRBJ2-7; TRBD1 might be the D (5 bases). This CDR3 contains 13 residues. Trimming removed 6 bases at V and 5 bases at J, with 14 bases between. The germline CDR1 and CDR2 sequences are WNHNN and SYGVQD (reference sequence). The CDR3 loop is CASSRDSKNEQYF. CDR3 DNA sequence: TGCGCCAGCAGCCGAGACAGTAAAAACGAGCAGTACTTC.

This rearrangement joins TRBV2 to TRBJ1-6; 7 nucleotides agree with TRBD1. Germline V gives CDR1 SNHLY, CDR2 FYNNEI. The CDR3 contains 18 residues. The junction had 16 bases not matched to a gene; V was cut back by 1 base and J by 10 bases. In nucleotides, the CDR3 is TGTGCCAGCAGTGAAGGACTGACAGGGCGACCCCCAGGCTCACCCCTCCACTTT. It is translated as CASSEGLTGRPPGSPLHF.

The table lists this clonotype with a few counts. The rearrangement joins TRBV5-1 to TRBJ1-3; D may be TRBD1 (6 bases). The V gene's germline CDR1 is SGHRS and CDR2 YFSETQ. V lost 4 bases and J lost 1, with 12 bases in between. The CDR3 length is 15 residues. CDR3 sequence: CASSQGTKSGNTIYF. Written as DNA, the CDR3 is TGCGCCAGCAGCCAGGGGACGAAATCTGGAAACACCATATATTTT.

This clonotype was counted a few times. This chain connects TRBV20-1 to TRBJ2-3; 8 bases agree with TRBD2. V lost 6 bases, J lost 1 base, and 3 bases stayed unmatched. The CDR3 is made up of 13 amino acids. Germline V gene sequence: CDR1 DFQATT, CDR2 SNEGSKA (reference sequence). Written as DNA, the CDR3 is TGCAGTGCAGAGACTAGCGGCACAGATACGCAGTATTTT. Amino acids: CSAETSGTDTQYF.

This rearrangement joins TRBV4-3 to TRBJ1-1; D not certain. The V and J ends lost 1 base and 3 bases respectively, with 21 bases between them. Germline V gene lookup returns CDR1 LGHNA and CDR2 YSLEER. The CDR3 length is 18 residues. The CDR3 DNA is TGCGCCAGCAGCCAAGCTCCTAGACCGGGATCTGGGTACACTGAAGCTTTCTTT. Encoded protein: CASSQAPRPGSGYTEAFF.

This clonotype was found a few times. J is TRBJ2-7 and V is TRBV10-1; 7 nucleotides align to TRBD2. Germline-derived CDR1 and CDR2 are WNHNN and SYGVQD (reference sequence). V dropped 8 bases and J dropped 3; count of bases not matched to a gene: 4. The CDR3 is made up of 12 amino acids. The CDR3 is CASGDYGYEQYF. CDR3 in DNA: TGCGCCAGCGGGGACTACGGCTACGAGCAGTACTTC.

This chain joins TRBV20-1 and TRBJ1-2; possible D gene TRBD1, 5 bases. With 0 bases removed from V and 5 bases from J, the gap between germline ends came to 13 bases. Germline V gives CDR1 DFQATT, CDR2 SNEGSKA (reference sequence). The CDR3 is made up of 14 amino acids. CDR3 sequence: CSAREPQGRYGYTF. The CDR3 bases are TGCAGTGCTAGAGAACCCCAGGGTCGATATGGCTACACCTTC.

This clonotype was recorded a few times. The J gene is TRBJ2-1, the V gene TRBV11-2; TRBD2 matches at 10 bases. V was pared by 1 base and J by 6 bases, with 6 bases of the junction left unmatched. Per germline, CDR1 SGHAT and CDR2 FQNNGV. The CDR3 runs 16 residues. The CDR3 spells CASSLGSSGGVNEQFF. CDR3 DNA sequence: TGTGCCAGCAGCTTAGGGTCCAGCGGGGGGGTCAATGAGCAGTTCTTC.

This clonotype was detected only a few times. V gene TRBV15 combines with J gene TRBJ1-2; D is possibly TRBD1 (5 bases). The CDR3 sequence is 15 residues long. V was trimmed by 0 bases and J by 4 bases, leaving 12 bases between them. The germline CDR1 and CDR2 sequences are LNHNV and YYDKDF (reference sequence). The CDR3 nucleotides are TGTGCCACCAGCAGAGAAGCAGCCGGGACCTATGGCTACACCTTC. It yields the protein CATSREAAGTYGYTF. The full variable domain, its missing parts supplied by reference TRBV15 and TRBJ1-2, is DAMVIQNPRYQVTQFGKPVTLSCSQTLNHNVMYWYQQKSSQAPKLLFHYYDKDFNNEADTPDNFQSRRPNTSFCFLDIRSPGLGDTAMYLCATSREAAGTYGYTFGSGTRLTVV.

This sequence joins TRBV7-8 and TRBJ1-5; D remains ambiguous. The germline gives CDR1 SGHVS, CDR2 FQNEAQ. The CDR3 sequence is 14 residues long. Trimming cost V 1 base and J 4 bases, with 8 bases left between them. The DNA of the CDR3 is TGTGCCAGCAGCTTAGACACGGTAAATCAGCCCCAGCATTTT. It is translated as CASSLDTVNQPQHF.

This chain joins TRBV10-3 and TRBJ2-1; D is unresolved. The germline gives CDR1 ENHRY, CDR2 SYGVKD. Trimming removed 2 bases from V and 7 bases from J, with 9 bases in between. This CDR3 has 13 residues. CDR3 DNA sequence: TGTGCCATCAGTGAGGCCCCTTCTAATGAGCAGTTCTTC. Translation: CAISEAPSNEQFF.

On this clonotype itself: No conserved phenylalanine or tryptophan ends this CDR3, so it is likely a read error. The V call is TRBV6-1, the J call TRBJ2-3; D is undetermined. Germline CDR1 and CDR2: MNHNS and SASEGT. This CDR3 is 10 amino acids long. V shed 9 bases and J shed 8 bases, with 9 bases lying between them. The CDR3 here is CARIWFTQYL. CDR3 sequence (DNA): TGTGCCAGGATCTGGTTTACGCAGTATCTT.